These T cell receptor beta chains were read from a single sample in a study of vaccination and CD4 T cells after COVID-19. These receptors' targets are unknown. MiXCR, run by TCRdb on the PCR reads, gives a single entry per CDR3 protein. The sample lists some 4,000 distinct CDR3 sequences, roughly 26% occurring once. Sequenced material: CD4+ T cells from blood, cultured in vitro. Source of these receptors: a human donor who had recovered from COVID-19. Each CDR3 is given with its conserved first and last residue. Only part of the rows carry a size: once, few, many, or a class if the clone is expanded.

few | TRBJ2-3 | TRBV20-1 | CSAGGEGPRTDTQYF
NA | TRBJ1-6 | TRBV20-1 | CSAYQRVNSPLHF
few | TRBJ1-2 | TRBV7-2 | CASSPGGAYGYTF
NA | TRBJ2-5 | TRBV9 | CASSTLAGAQETQYF
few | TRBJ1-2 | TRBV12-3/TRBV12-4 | CASSLRGRGGYTF
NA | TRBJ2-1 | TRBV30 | CAWSVLDYSYNEQFF
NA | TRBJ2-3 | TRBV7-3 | CASSSPGTGGTDTQYF
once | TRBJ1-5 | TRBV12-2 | CASRLDPSLRTGRSNQPQHF
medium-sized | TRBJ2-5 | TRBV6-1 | CASSLLAGVSGKTQYF
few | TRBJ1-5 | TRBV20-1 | CSALLGQGNLGNQPQHF
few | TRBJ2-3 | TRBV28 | CASRHFGQLTDTQYF
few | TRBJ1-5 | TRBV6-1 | CASSDRGYSNQPQHF
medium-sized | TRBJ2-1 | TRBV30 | CAWSALNEQFF
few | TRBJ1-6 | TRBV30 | CAWSASPGIAHF
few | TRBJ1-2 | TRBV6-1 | CASSETRRGDGYTF
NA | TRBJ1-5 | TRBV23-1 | CASSHTGGNQPQHF
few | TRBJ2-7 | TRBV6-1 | CASSRLASHEQYF
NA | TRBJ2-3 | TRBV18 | CASSPRQADSDTQYF
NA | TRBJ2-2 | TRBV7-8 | CADGGGNTGELFF
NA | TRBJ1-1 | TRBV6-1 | CASETQANTEAFF
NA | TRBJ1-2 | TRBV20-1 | CSAKAQGASGYTF
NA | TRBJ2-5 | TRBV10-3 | CAISPGLAGQETQYF
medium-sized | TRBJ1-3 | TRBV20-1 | CSAREFEGAGNTIYF
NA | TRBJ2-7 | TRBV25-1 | CASSEGGVEQYF
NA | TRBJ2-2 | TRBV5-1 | CASSPTAANTGELFF
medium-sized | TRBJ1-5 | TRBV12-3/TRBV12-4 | CASSGQFSNQPQHF
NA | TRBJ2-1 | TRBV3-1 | CASSLQRNEQFF
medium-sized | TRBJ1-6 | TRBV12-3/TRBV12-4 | CASSLFSANSPLHF
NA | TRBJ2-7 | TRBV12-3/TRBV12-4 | CASSLRQVYEQYF
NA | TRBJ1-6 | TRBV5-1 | CASSIDSNSPLHF
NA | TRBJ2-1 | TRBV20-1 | CSARGGKGNEQFF
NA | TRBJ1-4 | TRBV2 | CASSSDRANEKLFF
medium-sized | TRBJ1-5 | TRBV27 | CASSPASAQGAYQPQHF
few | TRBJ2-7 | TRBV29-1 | CSVAGAISYEQYF
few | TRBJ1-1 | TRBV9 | CASSVDPGVNTEAFF
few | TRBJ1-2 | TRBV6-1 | CASTLQEGSYGYTF
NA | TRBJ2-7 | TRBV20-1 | CSAAEGTGYYEQYF
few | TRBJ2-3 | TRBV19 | CASSDRGRARGDTQYF
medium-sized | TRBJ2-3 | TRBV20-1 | CSVGTGRHTDTQYF
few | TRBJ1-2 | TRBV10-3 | CAITRGVGNYGYTF
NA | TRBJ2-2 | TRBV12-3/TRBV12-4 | CAVQRGNTGELFF
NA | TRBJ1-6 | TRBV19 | CASRGRRSYNSPLHF
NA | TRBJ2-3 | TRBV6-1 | CASSLARADTQYF
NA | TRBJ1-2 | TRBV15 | CATSRDYVSGYTF
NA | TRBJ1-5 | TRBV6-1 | CASTGAGRGNQPQHF
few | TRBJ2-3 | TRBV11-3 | CASRATGGDTQYF
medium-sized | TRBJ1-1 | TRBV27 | CASSHRQGRTEAFF
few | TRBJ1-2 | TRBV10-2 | CASSSPPGEHGYTF
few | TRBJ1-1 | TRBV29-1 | CSVESSVLEAFF
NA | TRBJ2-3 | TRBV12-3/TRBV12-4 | CASSLARGGSADTQYF
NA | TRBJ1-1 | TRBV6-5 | CASSYAGTEAFF
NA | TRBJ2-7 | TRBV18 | CASSNSLATAGGNEQYF
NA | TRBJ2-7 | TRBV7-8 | CAGSLAEGLSYEQYF